One sample yielded the 24 T cell receptor beta chains listed below, sequenced in a study of control samples from healthy donors and cancer patients. Data came from immunoSEQ multiplex PCR; TCRdb stores just in-frame clones and leaves some out. The repertoire holds roughly 51,000 clones, with approximately 89% as singletons. Sequencing input: PBMCs. The receptors were gathered from a middle-aged man with colorectal cancer.

The V call is TRBV4-1, the J call TRBJ1-5; D is unresolved. Germline lookup yields CDR1 MGHRA and CDR2 YSYEKL. Trimming removed 1 base at V and 0 bases at J, with 10 bases between. The CDR3 has 16 amino acids. In nucleotides, the CDR3 is TGCGCCAGCAGCCAAGGCCCAATCTATAGCAATCAGCCCCAGCATTTT. This translates into CASSQGPIYSNQPQHF.

This sequence joins TRBV4-3 and TRBJ2-5; 8 bases map to TRBD2. This CDR3 is 16 amino acids long. Germline V gives CDR1 LGHNA, CDR2 YSLEER. With V trimmed by 1 base and J by 5 bases, 9 bases remained unmatched. The chain's CDR3 is CASSQVVAGGRETQYF. The CDR3 region has the DNA TGCGCCAGCAGCCAAGTCGTTGCGGGAGGTCGGGAGACCCAGTACTTC.

The chain uses TRBV7-3 and TRBJ1-2; TRBD1 is a possible D gene (5 bases). The CDR3 spans 19 residues. The germline V gene encodes CDR1 SGHTA and CDR2 FQGTGA. Trimming took 0 bases from V and 7 from J, leaving 27 bases between them. The CDR3 loop reads CASSLTGGSTIGSPAGYTF. CDR3 DNA: TGTGCCAGCAGCTTAACGGGGGGTTCCACTATTGGCAGCCCCGCTGGCTACACCTTC. The variable domain in full, with the rest retrieved from reference TRBV7-3 and TRBJ1-2, is GAGVSQTPSNKVTEKGKYVELRCDPISGHTALYWYRQSLGQGPEFLIYFQGTGAADDSGLPNDRFFAVRPEGSVSTLKIQRTERGDSAVYLCASSLTGGSTIGSPAGYTFGSGTRLTVV.

The chain employs TRBV5-5 and TRBJ2-7, with a weak D call TRBD2 (5 bases). Trimming stripped 2 bases from V and 7 bases from J, with 13 bases between. CDR1 and CDR2 (germline): SGHKS, YYEKEE (reference sequence). This CDR3 has 13 residues. Here the CDR3 reads CASSLGGTGEQYF. The DNA of the CDR3 is TGTGCCAGCAGCTTAGGAGGAACGGGTGAGCAGTACTTC. The variable domain in full, completed from reference TRBV5-5 and TRBJ2-7, reads DAGVTQSPTHLIKTRGQQVTLRCSPISGHKSVSWYQQVLGQGPQFIFQYYEKEERGRGNFPDRFSARQFPNYSSELNVNALLLGDSALYLCASSLGGTGEQYFGPGTRLTVT.

DNA of the CDR3: TGTGCCAGCAGCTCGACAGGGGTTAACGAGCAGTACTTC. As protein: CASSSTGVNEQYF. The chain has TRBV28 and TRBJ2-7, with 8 bases matching TRBD1. Germline values: CDR1 MDHEN, CDR2 SYDVKM. V was clipped by 6 bases and J by 5 bases; unmatched bases: 6. This CDR3 has 13 residues.

The chain recombines TRBV10-3 with TRBJ2-1; 12 nucleotides match TRBD1. The CDR3 has 14 amino acids. Germline assignment: CDR1 ENHRY and CDR2 SYGVKD. V dropped 7 bases and J dropped 6; count of bases not matched to a gene: 4. The DNA for the CDR3 is TGTGCCATCACCACGGGACAGGGGGCCAATGAGCAGTTCTTC. Translated: CAITTGQGANEQFF.

The J gene is TRBJ2-7, the V gene TRBV28, with unresolved D. Germline V gene data show CDR1 as MDHEN and CDR2 as SYDVKM. This CDR3 spans 13 amino acids. V was clipped by 2 bases and J by 7 bases, with 12 bases between them. The CDR3 reads CASSLARSIEQYF. The CDR3 region has the DNA TGTGCCAGCAGTTTAGCCAGATCGATAGAGCAGTACTTC.

On this clone itself: Different DNA sequences within this sample yield the same CDR3. The chain links TRBV2 to TRBJ1-1; 7 bases agree with TRBD1. Germline loops: CDR1 SNHLY, CDR2 FYNNEI. This CDR3 region has 14 residues. V lost 7 bases, J lost 12 bases, and 17 bases stayed unmatched. The CDR3 loop is CASIRSRDSRRTFF. The DNA for the CDR3 is TGTGCCAGCATCCGGTCCCGGGACAGCCGAAGGACTTTCTTT.

The chain uses TRBV3-1 (or the pseudogene TRBV3-2) and TRBJ2-5; D perhaps matches TRBD2 (6 bases). This CDR3 comprises 13 residues. Germline CDR1 reads LGHDT; CDR2 reads YNNKEL (reference sequence). Trimming took 4 bases from V and 5 from J, leaving 11 bases between them. CDR3 nucleotides: TGTGCCAGCAGCCGCGGGGTAGGGGAGACCCAGTACTTC. Translating it yields CASSRGVGETQYF.

In its sample, this clone was seen a few times. CDR3 DNA sequence: TGTGCCAGCAGTCAATACCGGGACGCTGCCTACGAGCAGTACTTC. Translating it yields CASSQYRDAAYEQYF. The gene calls are TRBV6-5 and TRBJ2-7, with D perhaps TRBD1 or TRBD2 (5 bases each). The germline gives CDR1 MNHEY, CDR2 SVGAGI. The CDR3 is 15 residues long. Trimming shortened V by 5 bases and J by 2 bases, and 16 bases separated the two germline ends.

The chain couples TRBV4-3 to TRBJ2-7; 13 nucleotides line up with TRBD2. Germline V gene data show CDR1 as LGHNA and CDR2 as YSLEER. V lost 0 bases, J lost 5 bases, and 7 bases stayed unmatched. The CDR3 loop spans 17 amino acids. This chain's CDR3 is CASSQDGRTSGGNEQYF. The CDR3 coding sequence is TGCGCCAGCAGCCAAGATGGTCGGACTAGCGGGGGAAACGAGCAGTACTTC.

The genes are TRBV2 and TRBJ1-2, with a tentative D call TRBD1 (5 bases). The CDR3 runs to 15 residues. Germline V gene data show CDR1 as SNHLY and CDR2 as FYNNEI. V lost 5 bases and J 4 bases, leaving 17 bases between the germline ends. DNA for the CDR3: TGTGCCAGCAGTAATGGCGGGGGACGTACCTATGGCTACACCTTC. Protein product: CASSNGGGRTYGYTF.

This chain uses TRBV27 with TRBJ2-7; 7 bases map to TRBD2. Germline CDR1 reads MNHEY; CDR2 reads SMNVEV (reference sequence). CDR3 length equals 13 residues. With 4 bases clipped from V and 2 bases from J, the junction kept 2 bases outside the gene matches. CDR3 loop: CASSSAGPYEQYF. CDR3 sequence (DNA): TGTGCCAGCAGTTCAGCGGGACCCTACGAGCAGTACTTC.

The rearrangement uses TRBV5-1 and TRBJ2-7; 16 positions match TRBD2. Germline CDR1 SGHRS, CDR2 YFSETQ. V shed 0 bases, J shed 5 bases, and the junction held 5 bases outside the gene matches. CDR3 length equals 17 residues. CDR3 loop: CASSLGPGLAGGHEQYF. For the CDR3, the DNA is TGCGCCAGCAGCTTGGGGCCGGGACTAGCGGGAGGGCACGAGCAGTACTTC.

The V and J genes are TRBV10-2 and TRBJ1-5, with D possibly being TRBD1 (6 bases). V was cut by 0 bases and J by 7 bases, with 13 bases left in between. This CDR3 comprises 15 residues. Germline lookup yields CDR1 WSHSY and CDR2 SAAADI. The CDR3 DNA sequence: TGCGCCAGCAGTGAGTCGGGGGGGGCTCTACAGCCCCAGCATTTT. It yields the protein CASSESGGALQPQHF.

The chain combines TRBV29-1 with TRBJ2-2; D is ambiguous. Deletions cut 7 bases from V and 1 base from J, with 4 bases between. This CDR3 is built from 11 residues. Germline CDR1 and CDR2: SQVTM and ANQGSEA. CDR3 sequence reads: CSGRNTGELFF. As DNA, the CDR3 is TGCAGCGGGAGGAACACCGGGGAGCTGTTTTTT.

The rearrangement links TRBV28 to TRBJ1-4; D call uncertain. Looked up from germline, CDR1 is MDHEN and CDR2 is SYDVKM. V lost 6 bases and J lost 4, with 12 bases in between. This CDR3 contains 14 residues. CDR3 sequence: CASRVTGSNEKLFF. The CDR3 region has the DNA TGTGCCAGCAGGGTTACCGGGAGTAATGAAAAACTGTTTTTT. Complete variable domain (other parts from reference TRBV28 and TRBJ1-4): DVKVTQSSRYLVKRTGEKVFLECVQDMDHENMFWYRQDPGLGLRLIYFSYDVKMKEKGDIPEGYSVSREKKERFSLILESASTNQTSMYLCASRVTGSNEKLFFGSGTQLSVL.

The chain carries TRBV19 and TRBJ2-7; D possibly corresponds to TRBD2 (6 bases). Germline V CDR1 and CDR2: LNHDA, SQIVND (reference sequence). The V and J ends lost 1 base and 2 bases respectively, with 12 bases between them. The CDR3 has 15 residues. The CDR3 nucleotides are TGTGCCAGTAGTATAGTTGGGGGAGGACCCTACGAGCAGTACTTC. Amino acids: CASSIVGGGPYEQYF.

The chain links TRBV10-3 to TRBJ1-1, with D possibly matching TRBD1 (5 bases). Trimming shortened V by 6 bases and J by 1 base, and 24 bases separated the two germline ends. The CDR3 has 18 amino acids. Germline CDR1 ENHRY, CDR2 SYGVKD. The CDR3 loop reads CAISRLTARGSTNTEAFF. In nucleotides, the CDR3 is TGTGCCATCAGCCGCCTAACGGCAAGGGGCTCCACGAACACTGAAGCTTTCTTT.

The gene calls are TRBV11-2 and TRBJ2-1; the D gene could be TRBD1 or TRBD2 (5 bases each). Germline V CDR1 and CDR2: SGHAT, FQNNGV. Trimming took 6 bases from V and 7 from J, leaving 10 bases between them. The CDR3 spans 12 residues. For the CDR3, the DNA is TGTGCCAGCAGGGGGGTCGGGAATGAGCAGTTCTTC. It codes for CASRGVGNEQFF.

V and J are TRBV28 and TRBJ2-7, with a tentative D call TRBD2 (5 bases). Germline V gene sequence: CDR1 MDHEN, CDR2 SYDVKM. Trimming cost V 5 bases and J 0 bases, with 11 bases left between them. The CDR3 totals 14 residues. CDR3 sequence reads: CASSISGSSYEQYF. In nucleotides, the CDR3 is TGTGCCAGCAGTATCAGCGGTTCCTCCTACGAGCAGTACTTC.

The V call is TRBV20-1, the J call TRBJ2-1, with TRBD2 matching 10 bases. This CDR3 region has 14 residues. Unmatched junction bases numbered 3, after V lost 3 bases and J lost 4 bases. The germline gives CDR1 DFQATT, CDR2 SNEGSKA (reference sequence). The CDR3 sequence is CSASGSGGYNEQFF. The CDR3 nucleotides are TGCAGTGCTAGTGGTAGCGGGGGGTACAATGAGCAGTTCTTC.

V and J are TRBV5-1 and TRBJ2-5; D is ambiguous. CDR1 is SGHRS and CDR2 is YFSETQ in the germline V gene. V lost 0 bases and J lost 6, with 9 bases in between. The CDR3 contains 13 residues. Written as DNA, the CDR3 is TGCGCCAGCAGCTTGGCCGTGGAAAAGACCCAGTACTTC. This translates into CASSLAVEKTQYF. The variable domain in full, with the rest retrieved from reference TRBV5-1 and TRBJ2-5, is KAGVTQTPRYLIKTRGQQVTLSCSPISGHRSVSWYQQTPGQGLQFLFEYFSETQRNKGNFPGRFSGRQFSNSRSEMNVSTLELGDSALYLCASSLAVEKTQYFGPGTRLLVL.

V and J are TRBV7-9 and TRBJ1-2; no firm D call. The CDR3 consists of 15 residues. Trimming shortened V by 8 bases and J by 8 bases, and 24 bases separated the two germline ends. Germline-derived CDR1 and CDR2 are SEHNR and FQNEAQ (reference sequence). The CDR3 region is CASSNLFGRSLGYTF. The CDR3 nucleotides are TGTGCCAGCTCGAATCTCTTTGGCCGCTCTCTCGGCTACACCTTC.